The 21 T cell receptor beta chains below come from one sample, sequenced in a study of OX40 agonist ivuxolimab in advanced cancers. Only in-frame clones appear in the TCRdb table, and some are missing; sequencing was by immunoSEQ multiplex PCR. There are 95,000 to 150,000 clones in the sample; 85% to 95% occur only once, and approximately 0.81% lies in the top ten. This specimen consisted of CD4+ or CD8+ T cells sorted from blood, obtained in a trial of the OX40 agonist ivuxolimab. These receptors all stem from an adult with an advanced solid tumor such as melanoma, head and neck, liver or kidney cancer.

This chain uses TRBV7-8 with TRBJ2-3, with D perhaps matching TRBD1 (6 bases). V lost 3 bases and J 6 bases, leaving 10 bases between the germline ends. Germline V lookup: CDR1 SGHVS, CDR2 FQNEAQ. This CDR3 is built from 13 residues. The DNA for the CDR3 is TGTGCCAGCAGCTTGGCAGGGGTGGATACGCAGTATTTT. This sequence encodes CASSLAGVDTQYF.

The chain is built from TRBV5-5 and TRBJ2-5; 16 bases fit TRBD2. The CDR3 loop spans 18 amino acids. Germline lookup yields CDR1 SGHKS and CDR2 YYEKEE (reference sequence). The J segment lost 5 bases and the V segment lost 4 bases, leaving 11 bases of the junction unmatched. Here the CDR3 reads CASSAGTSGRAAEETQYF. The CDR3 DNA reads TGTGCCAGCAGCGCCGGGACTAGCGGGAGGGCGGCGGAGGAGACCCAGTACTTC.

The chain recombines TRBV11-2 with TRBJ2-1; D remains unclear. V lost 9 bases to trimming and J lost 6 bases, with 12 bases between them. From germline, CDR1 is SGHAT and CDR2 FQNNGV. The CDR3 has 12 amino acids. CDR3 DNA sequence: TGTGCCAGTCAGCTGGGTCCCAATGAGCAGTTCTTC. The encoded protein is CASQLGPNEQFF. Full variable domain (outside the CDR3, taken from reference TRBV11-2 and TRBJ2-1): EAGVAQSPRYKIIEKRQSVAFWCNPISGHATLYWYQQILGQGPKLLIQFQNNGVVDDSQLPKDRFSAERLKGVDSTLKIQPAKLEDSAVYLCASQLGPNEQFFGPGTRLTVL.

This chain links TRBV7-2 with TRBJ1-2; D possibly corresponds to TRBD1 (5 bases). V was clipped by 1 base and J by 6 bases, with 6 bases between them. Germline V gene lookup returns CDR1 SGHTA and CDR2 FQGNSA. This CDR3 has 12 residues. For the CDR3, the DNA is TGTGCCAGCAGCTTAGTCAGGGATGGCTACACCTTC. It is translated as CASSLVRDGYTF.

CDR3 residues: CASSISGFTDTQYF. In DNA form, the CDR3 reads TGTGCCAGCAGCATAAGCGGATTCACAGATACGCAGTATTTT. The chain carries TRBV11-3 and TRBJ2-3, with D maybe TRBD2 (5 bases). Trimming pared 5 bases from V and 2 bases from J, leaving 11 bases between. Germline V gene sequence: CDR1 SGHNT, CDR2 YENEEA. The CDR3 spans 14 residues.

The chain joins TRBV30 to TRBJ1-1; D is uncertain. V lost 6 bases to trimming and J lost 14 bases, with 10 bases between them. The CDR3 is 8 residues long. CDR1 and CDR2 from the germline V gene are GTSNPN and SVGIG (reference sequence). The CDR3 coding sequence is TGTGCCTGCAATCGGGTCTTCTTT. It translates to CACNRVFF.

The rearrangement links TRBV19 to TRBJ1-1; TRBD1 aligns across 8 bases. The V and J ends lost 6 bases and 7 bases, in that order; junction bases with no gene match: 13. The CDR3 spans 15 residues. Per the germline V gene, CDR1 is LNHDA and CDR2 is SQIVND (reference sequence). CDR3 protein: CASSSGSRDRFEAFF. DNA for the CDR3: TGTGCCAGTAGCTCTGGGTCCCGGGACAGGTTTGAAGCTTTCTTT.

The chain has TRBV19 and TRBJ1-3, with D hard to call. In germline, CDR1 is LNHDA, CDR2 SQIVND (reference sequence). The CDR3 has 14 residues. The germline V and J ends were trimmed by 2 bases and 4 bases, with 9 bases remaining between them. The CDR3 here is CASSILSRGNTIYF. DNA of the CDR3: TGTGCCAGTAGTATACTAAGCAGGGGAAACACCATATATTTT.

The DNA of the CDR3 is TGTGCCAGCAGTTTGGAGGGGACAGGGGATCGCGAGACCCAGTACTTC. Translation: CASSLEGTGDRETQYF. This chain connects TRBV27 to TRBJ2-5; 10 bases map to TRBD1. J lost 5 bases, V lost 3 bases, and 9 bases had no gene match. The CDR3 runs 16 residues. The germline gives CDR1 MNHEY, CDR2 SMNVEV (reference sequence).

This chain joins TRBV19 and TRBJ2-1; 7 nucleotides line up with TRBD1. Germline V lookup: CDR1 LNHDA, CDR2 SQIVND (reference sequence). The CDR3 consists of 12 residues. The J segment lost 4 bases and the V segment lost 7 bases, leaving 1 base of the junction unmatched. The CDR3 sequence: CASTDRYNEQFF. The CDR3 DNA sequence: TGTGCCAGTACGGACAGGTACAATGAGCAGTTCTTC.

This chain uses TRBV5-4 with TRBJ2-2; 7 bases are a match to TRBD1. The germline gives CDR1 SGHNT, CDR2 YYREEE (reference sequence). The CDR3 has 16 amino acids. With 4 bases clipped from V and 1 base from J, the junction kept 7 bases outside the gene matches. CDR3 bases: TGTGCCAGCAGCGTAATGACAGGGTTGAACACCGGGGAGCTGTTTTTT. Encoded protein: CASSVMTGLNTGELFF. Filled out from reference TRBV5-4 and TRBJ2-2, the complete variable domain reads ETGVTQSPTHLIKTRGQQVTLRCSSQSGHNTVSWYQQALGQGPQFIFQYYREEENGRGNFPPRFSGLQFPNYSSELNVNALELDDSALYLCASSVMTGLNTGELFFGEGSRLTVL.

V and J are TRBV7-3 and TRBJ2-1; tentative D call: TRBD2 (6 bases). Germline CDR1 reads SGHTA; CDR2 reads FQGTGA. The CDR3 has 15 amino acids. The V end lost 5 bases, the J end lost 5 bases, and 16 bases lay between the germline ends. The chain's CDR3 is CASSRVSGPNNEQFF. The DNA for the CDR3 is TGTGCCAGCAGCAGAGTCAGCGGGCCAAACAATGAGCAGTTCTTC.

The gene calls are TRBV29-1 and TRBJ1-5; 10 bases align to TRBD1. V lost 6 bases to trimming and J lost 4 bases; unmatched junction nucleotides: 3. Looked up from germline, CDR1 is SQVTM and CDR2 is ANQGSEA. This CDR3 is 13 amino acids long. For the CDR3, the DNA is TGCAGCGTAGGGACAGGGGAAAATCAGCCCCAGCATTTT. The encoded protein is CSVGTGENQPQHF.

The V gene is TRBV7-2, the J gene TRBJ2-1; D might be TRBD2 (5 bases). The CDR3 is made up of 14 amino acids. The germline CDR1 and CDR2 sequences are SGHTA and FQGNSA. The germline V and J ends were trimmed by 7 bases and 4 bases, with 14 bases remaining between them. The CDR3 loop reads CASILERTYNEQFF. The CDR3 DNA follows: TGTGCCAGCATTCTGGAGCGGACGTACAATGAGCAGTTCTTC.

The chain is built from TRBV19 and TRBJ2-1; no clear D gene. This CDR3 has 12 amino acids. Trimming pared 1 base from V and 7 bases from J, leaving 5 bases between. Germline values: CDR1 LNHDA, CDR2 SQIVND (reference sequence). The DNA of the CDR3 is TGTGCCAGTAGTATAGTAGGGAATGAGCAGTTCTTC. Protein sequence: CASSIVGNEQFF.

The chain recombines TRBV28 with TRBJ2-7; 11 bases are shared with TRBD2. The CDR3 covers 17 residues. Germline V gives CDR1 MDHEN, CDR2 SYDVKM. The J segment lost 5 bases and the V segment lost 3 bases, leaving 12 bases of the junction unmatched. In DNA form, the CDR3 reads TGTGCCAGCAGTTTTGTCCTGGTAGCGGGAGGGCCCCACGAGCAGTACTTC. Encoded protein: CASSFVLVAGGPHEQYF.

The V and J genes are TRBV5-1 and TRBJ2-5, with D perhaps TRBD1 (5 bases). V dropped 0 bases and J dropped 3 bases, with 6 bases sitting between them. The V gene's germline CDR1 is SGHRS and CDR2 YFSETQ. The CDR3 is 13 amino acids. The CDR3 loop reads CASSLGREETQYF. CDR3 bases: TGCGCCAGCAGCTTGGGCAGGGAAGAGACCCAGTACTTC.

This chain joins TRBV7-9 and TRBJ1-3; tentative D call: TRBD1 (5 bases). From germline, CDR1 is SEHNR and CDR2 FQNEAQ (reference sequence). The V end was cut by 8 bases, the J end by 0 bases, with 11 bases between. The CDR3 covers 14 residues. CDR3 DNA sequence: TGTGCCAGCTTCCGGGACGGCTCTGGAAACACCATATATTTT. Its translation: CASFRDGSGNTIYF.

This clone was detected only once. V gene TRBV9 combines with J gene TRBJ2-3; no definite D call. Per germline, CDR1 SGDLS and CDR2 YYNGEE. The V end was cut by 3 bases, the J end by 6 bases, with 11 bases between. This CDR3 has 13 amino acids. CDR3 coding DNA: TGTGCCAGCAGCGCGGACGGTCAGGATACGCAGTATTTT. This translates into CASSADGQDTQYF. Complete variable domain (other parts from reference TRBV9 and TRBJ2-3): DSGVTQTPKHLITATGQRVTLRCSPRSGDLSVYWYQQSLDQGLQFLIQYYNGEERAKGNILERFSAQQFPDLHSELNLSSLELGDSALYFCASSADGQDTQYFGPGTRLTVL.

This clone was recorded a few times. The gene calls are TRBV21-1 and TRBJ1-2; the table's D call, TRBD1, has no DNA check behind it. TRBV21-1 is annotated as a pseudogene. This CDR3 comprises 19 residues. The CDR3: CASSKAHYVSGQGNYGYTF. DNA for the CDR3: TGTGCCAGCAGCAAAGCCCACTATGTTTCGGGACAGGGTAACTATGGCTACACCTTC.

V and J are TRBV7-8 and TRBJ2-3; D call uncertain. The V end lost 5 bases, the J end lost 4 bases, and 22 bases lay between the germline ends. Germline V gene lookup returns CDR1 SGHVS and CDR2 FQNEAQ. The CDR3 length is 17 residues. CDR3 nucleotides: TGTGCCAGCAGCCCAAGCCTCGCTCCCGGTCGGCCAGATACGCAGTATTTT. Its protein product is CASSPSLAPGRPDTQYF.